This T cell receptor beta chain was identified during a study of immune evolution from preneoplasia to lung adenocarcinoma. General observations from the study: Normal lung had the highest top T cell clone frequencies.

Patient tissue came from resections in Japan or China, 2014–2017. H&E slides confirmed each diagnosis, reviewed by two pathologists independently. Premalignant or tumor cells were enriched by macro-dissection after pathologic assessment. Measured with immunoSEQ multiplex PCR; TCRdb has only the in-frame clones, and not every one. The data hold 3,500 or so clones, with 82% observed a single time. For this clone: Its cognate antigen is unknown.

The CDR3 runs to 20 residues. The sequence derives from a person aged 70 to 80 with invasive lung adenocarcinoma. V usage is TRBV12-1 and J usage is TRBJ2-5; the table's D call, TRBD2, was not checked against the DNA. TRBV12-1 is designated a pseudogene. Sequenced material: FFPE invasive lung adenocarcinoma tissue. In nucleotides, the CDR3 is TGTGCCAGCAGCCGTATACCGGGACTAGCGGGAGAAGGAAACTCGGAGACCCAGTACTTC. This sequence encodes CASSRIPGLAGEGNSETQYF.